This is a list of T cell receptor beta chains from one sample in a study of T cell repertoires in cytomegalovirus infection. TCRdb ran MiXCR on the reads and lists one entry per CDR3 protein. Of 350,000 to 500,000 distinct CDR3 sequences listed, roughly 30% are singletons. The material sequenced was PBMCs. The receptors shown here come from a human donor in good health (CMV status not recorded). Some clones in this sample may be carry-over from other donors' samples. Both conserved end residues are part of each CDR3.

TRBJ1-2,TRBV6-6,CASSYDEATGHYGYTF
TRBJ2-2,TRBV12-3/TRBV12-4,CASSFDGNTGELFF
TRBJ2-5,TRBV24-1,CATSDLGTAKETQYF
TRBJ2-2,TRBV5-1,CASSSTLGPPKPGELFF
TRBJ1-5,TRBV7-8,CASRDRTGDQPQHF
TRBJ2-3,TRBV7-2,CASTPGLNSDTQYF
TRBJ1-1,TRBV27,CASRRLEGRGTEAFF
TRBJ2-7,TRBV6-2/TRBV6-3,CASKTGNEQYF
TRBJ2-5,TRBV15,CATTARDGLQETQYF
TRBJ1-2,TRBV4-2,CASSQDGGRPNYGYTF
TRBJ1-1,TRBV6-5,CASKPPGQGKAFF
TRBJ1-1,TRBV7-6,CASSSMTTDMNTEAFF
TRBJ1-1,TRBV2,CASSGDLGEAFF
TRBJ2-1,TRBV4-2,CASSPKSTATYNEQFF
TRBJ2-5,TRBV7-9,CASSLYRLGSPQETQYF
TRBJ1-5,TRBV20-1,CSARDRAGASNQPQHF
TRBJ1-6,TRBV28,CASSLGAPLHF
TRBJ1-6,TRBV3-1,CASSPRDGRSSPLHF
TRBJ2-7,TRBV7-9,CASSPRDRGIHEQYF
TRBJ2-1,TRBV7-3,CASSLAHPNEQFF
TRBJ1-2,TRBV9,CASSVATLNYGYTF
TRBJ2-5,TRBV6-1,CASSQRLAGGETQYF
TRBJ2-2,TRBV20-1,CSAKEIPGLASTGELFF
TRBJ2-5,TRBV12-3/TRBV12-4,CASSPRTGGETQYF
TRBJ1-4,TRBV7-6,CAKAIRGNEKLFF
TRBJ2-2,TRBV12-3/TRBV12-4,CASSHRLAGGWTGELFF
TRBJ2-7,TRBV12-3/TRBV12-4,CASSRTGTGSNEQYF
TRBJ1-1,TRBV2,CASSEAHRGGDRTEAFF
TRBJ1-1,TRBV6-2/TRBV6-3,CASSLHRTEAFF
TRBJ2-5,TRBV7-2,CASSLAAGGQLRETQYF
TRBJ2-6,TRBV15,CATSRQGDGANVLTF
TRBJ1-3,TRBV2,CASSEDSRPVSGNTIYF
TRBJ2-3,TRBV7-9,CASSSTDTFTDTQYF
TRBJ1-5,TRBV6-1,CASRERGIRNQPQHF
TRBJ1-1,TRBV6-2/TRBV6-3,CASSYSSLHLNTEAFF
TRBJ1-1,TRBV6-2/TRBV6-3,CASSYSNFRNTEAFF
TRBJ2-3,TRBV7-8,CASSPRGQGRADTQYF
TRBJ2-7,TRBV6-1,CANSEETYVGDEQYF
TRBJ1-1,TRBV20-1,CSCTGGKSRDTEAFF
TRBJ1-5,TRBV2,CSSRDSRGRQPQHF
TRBJ2-2,TRBV3-1,CASSQVSGGQTGELFF
TRBJ1-2,TRBV7-8,CASSSNRASVISGYTF
TRBJ1-3,TRBV7-2,CASSLAKSGGGNTIYF
TRBJ2-3,TRBV6-5,CASSYAGGPNTDTQYF
TRBJ1-2,TRBV7-9,CASSPAGTNYGYTF
TRBJ1-2,TRBV6-6,CASSSLGGPDGYTF
TRBJ1-2,TRBV6-6,CASSETGQGLGYTF
TRBJ2-1,TRBV28,CASSSGGRSYNEQFF
TRBJ2-3,TRBV6-6,CASSSHIGGDTQYF
TRBJ2-3,TRBV6-6,CASSYSVGTSGGRLDTQYF
TRBJ1-4,TRBV27,CASSLTSRPSGEKLFF
TRBJ2-5,TRBV7-2,CASRHALLAGTETKSF
TRBJ2-7,TRBV6-5,CASSYRAGSSYEQYF
TRBJ1-3,TRBV6-6,CASSLSRQPSSGNTIYF
TRBJ1-1,TRBV4-1,CASSQGTGVAEAFF